The present T cell receptor (beta chain) was sequenced within a study of blood T cell repertoires in COVID-19. In the original processing: Reference gene primers were amplified, and this amplification served to estimate nucleated cell counts. Assay used: immunoSEQ multiplex PCR; TCRdb lists only in-frame clones, some missing. V, J and clone size are taken as reported in that table, and D and trimming were inferred from the DNA itself. The sample consists of about 110,000 clones, approximately 87% of them appearing once. V gave up 3 bases and J gave up 3 bases; unmatched junction bases: 4. This CDR3 comprises 14 residues. Germline V CDR1 and CDR2: SGHRS, YFSETQ. This clone was counted once.

The sequenced sample was peripheral blood. This chain links TRBV5-1 with TRBJ2-7; TRBD1 aligns across 9 bases. This sequence was found in a woman aged 60-70 years with acute or convalescent COVID-19. The CDR3 nucleotides are TGCGCCAGCAGCTGGACAGGGGAAGGCTACGAGCAGTACTTC. It is translated as CASSWTGEGYEQYF.